Listed here are 9 T cell receptor beta chains from one sample, sequenced in a study of blood T cell repertoires in COVID-19. Here immunoSEQ multiplex PCR was the method, and the copy in TCRdb shows in-frame clones only, minus some. The sample shows hundreds of thousands of clones, under 90% of them seen only once. Sample: PBMCs or T cells enriched from blood (not recorded which). Receptors originate from a woman between 40 and 55 years old who had been exposed to COVID-19.

This clone was counted ten times or more. The chain links TRBV5-6 to TRBJ2-7, with a tentative D call TRBD2 (6 bases). Per the germline V gene, CDR1 is SGHDT and CDR2 is YYEEEE. The CDR3 has 17 residues. V lost 4 bases, J lost 1 base, and 21 bases lay in between. CDR3 nucleotide sequence: TGTGCCAGCAGCCCTGAACTCGGGACTCCTGGTTCCTACGAGCAGTACTTC. As protein: CASSPELGTPGSYEQYF.

The V and J genes are TRBV11-3 and TRBJ1-3, with D hard to call. The CDR3 runs 12 residues. Deletions cut 5 bases from V and 4 bases from J, with 6 bases between. Germline CDR1 reads SGHNT; CDR2 reads YENEEA. The CDR3 sequence is CASSGDGNTIYF. The CDR3 bases are TGTGCCAGCAGCGGAGACGGAAACACCATATATTTT.

The gene calls are TRBV6-5 and TRBJ2-7; 9 positions agree with TRBD1. Per the germline V gene, CDR1 is MNHEY and CDR2 is SVGAGI. Germline trimming cut 7 bases from V and 2 bases from J; bases unmatched to any gene: 6. The CDR3 is 14 residues long. CDR3 region: CASTPGQGAYEQYF. The CDR3, as DNA: TGTGCCAGCACCCCGGGACAGGGAGCCTACGAGCAGTACTTC.

The chain employs TRBV19 and TRBJ2-3; the match to TRBD1 covers 10 bases. This CDR3 has 14 residues. The V gene's germline CDR1 is LNHDA and CDR2 SQIVND (reference sequence). Unmatched junction bases numbered 5, after V lost 7 bases and J lost 4 bases. The chain's CDR3 is CASNDRGQADTQYF. CDR3 DNA: TGTGCCAGTAACGACAGGGGGCAGGCAGATACGCAGTATTTT. Variable domain in full (rest from reference TRBV19 and TRBJ2-3): DGGITQSPKYLFRKEGQNVTLSCEQNLNHDAMYWYRQDPGQGLRLIYYSQIVNDFQKGDIAEGYSVSREKKESFPLTVTSAQKNPTAFYLCASNDRGQADTQYFGPGTRLTVL.

This clone was seen a handful of times. The chain combines TRBV9 with TRBJ2-3; perhaps TRBD1 as D (5 bases). This CDR3 comprises 18 residues. With 0 bases removed from V and 0 bases from J, the gap between germline ends came to 17 bases. The germline V gene encodes CDR1 SGDLS and CDR2 YYNGEE. As DNA, the CDR3 is TGTGCCAGCAGCGTAGGTTTAGCCAGGGCCTCTAGCACAGATACGCAGTATTTT. Amino acid sequence: CASSVGLARASSTDTQYF.

The chain joins TRBV7-2 to TRBJ1-2; the D gene is possibly TRBD1 (5 bases). Germline V gives CDR1 SGHTA, CDR2 FQGNSA. The CDR3 runs 15 residues. Trimming stripped 0 bases from V and 6 bases from J, with 14 bases between. The CDR3 region is CASSLAGGAPNGYTF. CDR3 bases: TGTGCCAGCAGCTTAGCAGGTGGGGCGCCCAATGGCTACACCTTC. Full variable domain (outside the CDR3, taken from reference TRBV7-2 and TRBJ1-2): GAGVSQSPSNKVTEKGKDVELRCDPISGHTALYWYRQSLGQGLEFLIYFQGNSAPDKSGLPSDRFSAERTGGSVSTLTIQRTQQEDSAVYLCASSLAGGAPNGYTFGSGTRLTVV.

The J gene is TRBJ1-6, the V gene TRBV7-9, with a tentative D call TRBD1 (5 bases). The V and J ends lost 1 base and 7 bases respectively, with 14 bases between them. Germline-derived CDR1 and CDR2 are SEHNR and FQNEAQ (reference sequence). This CDR3 is 16 amino acids long. For the CDR3, the DNA is TGTGCCAGCAGCTTAGGGGGCGGCGACCGGAATTCACCCCTCCACTTT. It translates to CASSLGGGDRNSPLHF.

The V call is TRBV27, the J call TRBJ2-1; a weak D match, TRBD2 (7 bases). This CDR3 has 12 amino acids. The germline V and J ends were trimmed by 6 bases and 7 bases, with 10 bases remaining between them. Germline-derived CDR1 and CDR2 are MNHEY and SMNVEV (reference sequence). Here the CDR3 DNA reads TGTGCCAGCAGGGGGGGGCCTAATGAGCAGTTCTTC. Its translation is CASRGGPNEQFF.

CDR3 DNA sequence: TGTGCCAGCAGCCAGGCTGGGGCGGGGCCTGAGCAGTTCTTC. This gives the protein CASSQAGAGPEQFF. The rearrangement links TRBV3-1 (or the pseudogene TRBV3-2) to TRBJ2-1, with D tentatively TRBD2 (6 bases). Trimming removed 3 bases from V and 9 bases from J, with 15 bases in between. CDR1 is LGHDT, CDR2 YNNKEL, per germline (reference sequence). The CDR3 contains 14 residues.